A selection of T cell receptor beta chains follows, all from one sample in a study of blood T cell repertoires in COVID-19. Sequencing used immunoSEQ multiplex PCR; TCRdb keeps in-frame clones, though not all of them. This sample carries tens of thousands of clones, about 90% of them seen once, and the ten largest clones take 9%. The sample was peripheral blood. The receptors come from a woman in her seventies with acute or convalescent COVID-19. Both conserved end residues are part of each CDR3. Fields, in order: V gene, J gene, CDR3 length, D gene, clone size, CDR3 protein, CDR3 DNA. D genes are given only for firm matches. Some rows have no size entry. The others give once, few or many, or a class for an expanded clone.

>TRBV5-5|TRBJ1-2|15|TRBD1|NA
CASSADRGPSYGYTF
TGTGCCAGCAGCGCCGACAGGGGGCCGAGCTATGGCTACACCTTC
>TRBV20-1|TRBJ1-4|14|TRBD1|NA
CSASGQGGNEKLFF
TGCAGTGCTAGTGGACAGGGAGGTAATGAAAAACTGTTTTTT
>TRBV25-1|TRBJ1-2|14|NA|NA
CASSELTRRYGYTF
TGTGCCAGCAGTGAATTAACCCGGCGGTATGGCTACACCTTC
>TRBV7-2|TRBJ2-5|13|NA|NA
CASSLANGETQYF
TGTGCCAGCAGCTTAGCAAACGGGGAGACCCAGTACTTC
>TRBV29-1|TRBJ2-1|20|NA|NA
CSGQVQGWKTTPTSYNEQFF
TGCAGCGGCCAAGTCCAGGGCTGGAAGACAACCCCGACGTCCTACAATGAGCAGTTCTTC
>TRBV11-3|TRBJ2-1|15|TRBD2|NA
CASSSVAGGPNEQFF
TGTGCCAGCAGCTCCGTAGCGGGAGGGCCCAATGAGCAGTTCTTC
>TRBV7-5|TRBJ1-2|16|NA|NA
CARSLVSQGQHYGYTF
TGTGCCAGAAGCTTAGTCTCCCAGGGGCAACACTATGGCTACACCTTC
>TRBV7-2|TRBJ2-5|14|NA|NA
CASSLGTRVETQYF
TGTGCCAGCAGCTTAGGGACTCGCGTGGAGACCCAGTACTTC
>TRBV28|TRBJ2-1|15|NA|few
CASSPNQGRGSEQFF
TGTGCCAGCAGCCCTAACCAGGGTAGGGGGAGTGAGCAGTTCTTC
>TRBV2|TRBJ1-3|15|TRBD1|NA
CASSEMWTGRDTIYF
TGTGCCAGCAGTGAAATGTGGACAGGGAGGGACACCATATATTTT
>TRBV7-3|TRBJ2-1|16|TRBD2|NA
CASSLGTAGGGHEQFF
TGTGCCAGCAGCTTAGGTACGGCGGGAGGGGGCCATGAGCAGTTCTTC
>TRBV7-9|TRBJ1-1|14|NA|NA
CASSGEIIRTEAFF
TGTGCCAGCAGCGGAGAGATAATTCGCACTGAAGCTTTCTTT
>TRBV19|TRBJ1-2|14|NA|once
CASSISDRNYGYTF
TGTGCCAGTAGTATATCAGACAGGAACTATGGCTACACCTTC
>TRBV7-2|TRBJ2-3|17|TRBD2|NA
CASSIGLAGGGTDTQYF
TGTGCCAGCAGCATCGGACTAGCGGGAGGAGGCACAGATACGCAGTATTTT
>TRBV7-9|TRBJ1-2|13|TRBD1|NA
CASSSTGVYGYTF
TGTGCCAGCAGCTCCACAGGGGTCTATGGCTACACCTTC
>TRBV18|TRBJ1-3|17|NA|NA
CASSPMDIAFSGNTIYF
TGTGCCAGCTCACCCATGGACATAGCTTTCTCTGGAAACACCATATATTTT
>TRBV5-1|TRBJ2-4|14|NA|NA
CASSPRVAKNIQYF
TGCGCCAGCAGCCCCCGGGTAGCCAAAAACATTCAGTACTTC
>TRBV6-2/TRBV6-3|TRBJ2-1|15|NA|NA
CASSYMGLSNNEQFF
TGTGCCAGCAGTTACATGGGACTTTCCAACAATGAGCAGTTCTTC
>TRBV6-5|TRBJ2-1|11|NA|NA
CASTGLNEQFF
TGTGCCAGCACGGGTCTTAATGAGCAGTTCTTC
>TRBV7-8|TRBJ2-5|13|NA|NA
CASSLDREETQYF
TGTGCCAGCAGCTTAGACAGGGAAGAGACCCAGTACTTC
>TRBV11-3|TRBJ2-4|14|NA|few
CASSFRFQANIQYF
TGTGCCAGCAGCTTCCGTTTTCAAGCTAACATTCAGTACTTC
>TRBV5-1|TRBJ2-1|14|TRBD1|NA
CASSLDRGYNEQFF
TGCGCCAGCAGCTTAGACAGGGGATACAATGAGCAGTTCTTC
>TRBV7-7|TRBJ2-1|15|NA|once
CASSLASGPYNEQFF
TGTGCTAGCAGCTTAGCTAGTGGGCCCTACAATGAGCAGTTCTTC
>TRBV9|TRBJ1-5|14|NA|NA
CASSVGAANQPQHF
TGTGCCAGCAGCGTAGGGGCTGCAAATCAGCCCCAGCATTTT
>TRBV12-3/TRBV12-4|TRBJ1-2|12|TRBD1|NA
CASLTGGAGYTF
TGTGCCAGCCTAACAGGGGGCGCTGGCTACACCTTC
>TRBV9|TRBJ2-1|14|TRBD2|NA
CASSLTSGSNEQFF
TGTGCCAGCAGCCTAACTAGCGGGAGCAATGAGCAGTTCTTC
>TRBV2|TRBJ2-5|14|NA|NA
CASGVRGFRETQYF
TGTGCCAGCGGAGTTCGGGGGTTTAGAGAGACCCAGTACTTC
>TRBV28|TRBJ2-1|15|TRBD2|NA
CASSFGGGAYNEQFF
TGTGCCAGCAGTTTTGGCGGGGGGGCGTACAATGAGCAGTTCTTC
>TRBV20-1|TRBJ1-2|15|TRBD1|NA
CSAIEGAPEGSGYTF
TGCAGTGCTATTGAGGGGGCCCCCGAAGGAAGTGGCTACACCTTC
>TRBV12-3/TRBV12-4|TRBJ1-1|11|NA|NA
CASGLNTEAFF
TGTGCCAGCGGGCTGAACACTGAAGCTTTCTTT
>TRBV9|TRBJ2-5|14|NA|once
CASSPQQGKETQYF
TGTGCCAGCAGCCCTCAACAGGGAAAAGAGACCCAGTACTTC
>TRBV6-4|TRBJ2-1|15|TRBD2|NA
CASSDQASGDNEQFF
TGTGCCAGCAGTGACCAGGCTAGCGGGGACAATGAGCAGTTCTTC
>TRBV6-5|TRBJ2-1|16|NA|NA
CASSYSSGEAINEQFF
TGTGCCAGCAGTTACTCGAGCGGAGAGGCGATTAATGAGCAGTTCTTC
>TRBV24-1|TRBJ2-1|16|TRBD1|NA
CATSDFRTGLDNEQFF
TGTGCCACCAGTGATTTTCGGACAGGGCTCGACAATGAGCAGTTCTTC
>TRBV19|TRBJ2-1|16|TRBD1|NA
CASSIVGDRQYNEQFF
TGTGCCAGTAGTATTGTGGGGGACAGACAATACAATGAGCAGTTCTTC
>TRBV13|TRBJ2-3|13|NA|NA
CASSSVTSFTQYF
TGTGCCAGCAGCTCAGTGACTAGTTTTACGCAGTATTTT
>TRBV11-3|TRBJ2-1|18|NA|once
CASSLVGRWAGVYNEQFF
TGTGCCAGCAGCTTAGTAGGGCGGTGGGCAGGGGTCTACAATGAGCAGTTCTTC
>TRBV5-4|TRBJ2-1|15|TRBD2|NA
CASKPQTSGRDEQFF
TGTGCCAGCAAACCCCAGACTAGCGGGAGGGATGAGCAGTTCTTC
>TRBV30|TRBJ2-5|16|TRBD2|NA
CAWSGAGTSGGETQYF
TGTGCCTGGTCGGGGGCCGGGACTAGCGGTGGTGAGACCCAGTACTTC
>TRBV7-2|TRBJ2-5|16|NA|few
CASSLGRRGKQETQYF
TGTGCCAGCAGCTTAGGTCGTAGGGGCAAACAAGAGACCCAGTACTTC
>TRBV5-5|TRBJ2-1|15|TRBD2|NA
CASVTIAGGNNEQFF
TGTGCCAGCGTAACTATAGCGGGGGGGAACAATGAGCAGTTCTTC
>TRBV19|TRBJ2-1|16|NA|once
CASSIGNFRSYNEQFF
TGTGCCAGTAGTATAGGAAACTTCCGCTCCTACAATGAGCAGTTCTTC
>TRBV5-6|TRBJ2-1|15|TRBD2|NA
CASSSGTSGSYEQFF
TGTGCCAGCAGCTCCGGGACTAGCGGGAGCTATGAGCAGTTCTTC
>TRBV7-3|TRBJ2-3|13|NA|NA
CASSLTDSGTQYF
TGTGCCAGCAGCTTAACCGATTCCGGTACGCAGTATTTT
>TRBV15|TRBJ2-4|17|NA|NA
CATSRATGEIAKNIQYF
TGTGCCACCAGCAGAGCTACCGGGGAGATAGCCAAAAACATTCAGTACTTC
>TRBV6-5|TRBJ1-2|13|TRBD1|NA
CASSYSGQGAGTF
TGTGCCAGCAGTTACTCGGGACAGGGGGCGGGAACCTTC
>TRBV18|TRBJ2-1|17|NA|NA
CASSPVTRAVHTNEQFF
TGTGCCAGCTCACCAGTGACTAGAGCAGTGCATACCAATGAGCAGTTCTTC
>TRBV7-9|TRBJ2-3|12|NA|NA
CASHRVIDTQYF
TGTGCCAGCCACAGGGTTATTGATACGCAGTATTTT